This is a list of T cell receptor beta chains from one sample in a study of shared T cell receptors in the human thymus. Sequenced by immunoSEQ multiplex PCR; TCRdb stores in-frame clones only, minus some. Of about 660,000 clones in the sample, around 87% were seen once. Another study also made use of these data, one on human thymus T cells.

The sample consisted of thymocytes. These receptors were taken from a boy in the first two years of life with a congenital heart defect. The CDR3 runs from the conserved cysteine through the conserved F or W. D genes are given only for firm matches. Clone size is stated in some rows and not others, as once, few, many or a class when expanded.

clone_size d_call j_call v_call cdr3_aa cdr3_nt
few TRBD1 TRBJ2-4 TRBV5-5 CASSLLGQGANIQYF TGTGCCAGCAGCTTGTTGGGACAGGGGGCGAACATTCAGTACTTC
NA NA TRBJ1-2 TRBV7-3 CASRRPGNYTF TGTGCCAGCCGTAGGCCCGGGAACTACACCTTC
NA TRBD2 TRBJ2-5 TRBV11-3 CASTPSPPSGSFETQYF TGTGCCAGCACCCCAAGTCCCCCTAGCGGGAGCTTTGAGACCCAGTACTTC
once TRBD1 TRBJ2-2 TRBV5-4 CASSGTGNTGELFF TGTGCCAGCAGCGGGACAGGGAACACCGGGGAGCTGTTTTTT
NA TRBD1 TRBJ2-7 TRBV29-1 CSAGGQGSYEQYF TGCAGCGCCGGAGGACAGGGCTCCTACGAGCAGTACTTC
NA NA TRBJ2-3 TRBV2 CASSEPLATDTQYF TGTGCCAGCAGTGAGCCTCTAGCGACAGATACGCAGTATTTT
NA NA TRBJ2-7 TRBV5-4 CASSLGRGAHTYEQYF TGTGCCAGCAGCTTGGGTCGCGGAGCCCATACCTACGAGCAGTACTTC
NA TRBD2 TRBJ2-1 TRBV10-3 CAVKLAGGSYNEQFF TGTGCCGTCAAACTAGCGGGAGGGTCCTACAATGAGCAGTTCTTC
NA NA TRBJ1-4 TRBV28 CASSLVRWRENEKLFF TGTGCCAGCAGTTTGGTTCGGTGGAGGGAAAATGAAAAACTGTTTTTT
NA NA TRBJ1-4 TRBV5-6 CASPPSPPPPPATNEKLFF TGTGCCAGCCCACCTAGTCCCCCCCCACCGCCTGCAACTAATGAAAAACTGTTTTTT
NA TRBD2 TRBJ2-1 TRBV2 CASKGVGTRGQNEQFF TGTGCCAGCAAAGGAGTCGGGACTAGGGGTCAGAATGAGCAGTTCTTC
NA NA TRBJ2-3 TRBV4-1 CASSQDLNKSTDTQYF TGCGCCAGCAGCCAAGATCTAAATAAGAGCACAGATACGCAGTATTTT
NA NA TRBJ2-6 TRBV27 CASSLKESGANVLTF TGTGCCAGCAGTTTGAAGGAGTCTGGGGCCAACGTCCTGACTTTC
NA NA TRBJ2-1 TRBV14 CASSLPLRKKRTYNEQFF TGTGCCAGCAGCCTCCCCCTGCGGAAAAAGAGGACCTACAATGAGCAGTTCTTC
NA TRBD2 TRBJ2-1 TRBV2 CASRTGTSMNEQFF TGTGCCAGCAGGACCGGGACTAGCATGAATGAGCAGTTCTTC
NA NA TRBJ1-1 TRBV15 CATSRGAGEGDTEAFF TGTGCCACCAGCAGAGGCGCAGGGGAGGGGGACACTGAAGCTTTCTTT
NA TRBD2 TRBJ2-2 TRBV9 CASSVVPREHTGELFF TGTGCCAGCAGCGTAGTTCCGCGGGAGCACACCGGGGAGCTGTTTTTT
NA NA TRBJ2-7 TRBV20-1 CSAPGLYEQYF TGCAGTGCCCCCGGGTTATACGAGCAGTACTTC
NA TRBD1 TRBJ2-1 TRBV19 CASSMRTGDFNEQFF TGTGCCAGTAGTATGAGGACAGGGGACTTCAATGAGCAGTTCTTC
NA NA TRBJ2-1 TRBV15 CATSKGLDEQFF TGTGCCACCAGCAAGGGGTTGGATGAGCAGTTCTTC
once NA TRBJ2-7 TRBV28 CASSLWYARSSSYEQYF TGTGCCAGCAGTTTATGGTACGCCAGGTCGAGCTCCTACGAGCAGTACTTC
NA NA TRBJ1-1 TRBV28 CASSSPMGAVTEAFF TGTGCCAGCAGTTCCCCCATGGGAGCAGTCACTGAAGCTTTCTTT
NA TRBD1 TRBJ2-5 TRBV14 CASSQERTGYETQYF TGTGCCAGCAGCCAAGAAAGGACAGGGTACGAGACCCAGTACTTC
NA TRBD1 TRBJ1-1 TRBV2 CASSEEGAGTEAFF TGTGCCAGCAGTGAAGAGGGGGCCGGCACTGAAGCTTTCTTT
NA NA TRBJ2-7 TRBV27 CASSLPGRPYEQYF TGTGCCAGCAGTTTACCCGGGAGACCCTACGAGCAGTACTTC
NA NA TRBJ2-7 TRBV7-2 CASSSDDRPTTYEQYF TGTGCCAGCAGCTCCGACGACAGGCCCACCACCTACGAGCAGTACTTC
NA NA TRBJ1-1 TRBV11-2 CASSLGFPRQPNTEAFF TGTGCCAGCAGCTTAGGGTTCCCAAGACAGCCGAACACTGAAGCTTTCTTT
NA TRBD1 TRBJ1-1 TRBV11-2 CASSLPRDRIFPGNTEAFF TGTGCCAGCAGCCTCCCCCGGGACAGAATCTTTCCCGGGAACACTGAAGCTTTCTTT
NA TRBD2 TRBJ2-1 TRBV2 CASSCPGTRGLSHNEQFF TGTGCCAGCAGTTGCCCCGGGACTAGGGGTCTGTCCCACAATGAGCAGTTCTTC
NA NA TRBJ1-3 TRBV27 CASSLRIGQSSGNTIYF TGTGCCAGCAGTTTGAGAATCGGACAGAGCTCTGGAAACACCATATATTTT
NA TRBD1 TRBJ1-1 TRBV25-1 CASSPDREYTEAFF TGTGCCAGCAGTCCCGACAGGGAATACACTGAAGCTTTCTTT
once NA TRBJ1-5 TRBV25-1 CASSEEYSNQPQHF TGTGCCAGCAGTGAAGAGTATAGCAATCAGCCCCAGCATTTT
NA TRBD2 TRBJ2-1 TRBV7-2 CASSLPTGPSGNFYNEQFF TGTGCCAGCAGCTTACCGACAGGGCCTAGCGGGAATTTCTACAATGAGCAGTTCTTC
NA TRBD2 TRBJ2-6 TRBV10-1 CASTTCGGSSGANVLTF TGCGCCAGCACCACCTGCGGGGGTAGCTCTGGGGCCAACGTCCTGACTTTC
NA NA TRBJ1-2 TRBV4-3 CASSQDSGRAGYTF TGCGCCAGCAGCCAAGATTCGGGGAGGGCAGGCTACACCTTC
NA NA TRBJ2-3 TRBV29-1 CSVPEASTDTQYF TGCAGCGTTCCGGAGGCGAGCACAGATACGCAGTATTTT